Sequencing of this TCR beta chain was carried out in a study of cytomegalovirus exposure and HLA in healthy donors (dated by TCRdb to the late 2010s). Regarding the research as a whole: An earlier analysis of approximately 550 of the donors reported approximately 300 Gb of sequence data and 117 million unique TCR beta sequences from 150 million to 200 million T cells. An early release covering 550 to 700 HLA-typed donors comprised about 300 gigabases of sequencing data and tens of millions of unique TCR sequences. The genetic ancestry cluster associated with self-reported Caucasian donors included roughly four fifths of the 300 to 400 genotyped donors. The study was designed to test whether signatures of past pathogen exposure could be identified by cataloging public T cell receptors. The study used immunosequencing to profile the T cell repertoires of more than 650 subjects and linked those repertoires to cytomegalovirus serostatus. In addition to the first cohort of 666 subjects, a separate validation cohort of 120 different subjects was used. To predict cytomegalovirus infection status, the study brought together high-throughput TCR immunosequencing, statistical association of individual TCRs with disease status, and machine learning. A later analysis re-analyzed previously published TCR beta repertoires from 500 to 700 donors and added high-resolution HLA genotyping to study TCR occurrence patterns. In the later analysis, no new phenotypic data were used to find candidate immune exposures; instead, reliance was placed on TCR beta sequences and their occurrence across donors. An earlier analysis of a few hundred of the donors applied high-throughput TCR beta sequencing to assess whether each TCR beta V gene segment acted as functional or pseudogenic. Donor age, sex, ethnicity and CMV serostatus were collected together with the repertoire data. A later genetic analysis took genome-wide SNP genotypes for about 60% of the roughly 670 donors and used that subset as a discovery cohort. Every repertoire in the discovery cohort had been generated on one and the same sequencing platform. Class I and class II HLA loci were covered by the typing at four-digit resolution. Typing coverage differed by locus: A, B, C, DRB1 and DQB1 were typed in about 620-630 donors, DQA1 in about 510, DPA1 in 600 to 610, and DPB1 in just under 490. Roughly 5 DR-DQ haplotypes were handled as single units for association and clustering because linkage in the cohort was strong. On average, 235,054 unique TCR beta nucleotide sequences were sequenced per donor among about 400 genotyped donors of the cohort, with 15% to 20% of those sequences being non-productive.

As to this clone: Its antigen remains unidentified. No base quality information exists; no much larger clone differs at one position.

The receptor library was made with the immunoSEQ multiplex PCR assay. For the multiplex PCR, a mixture combining 60 forward primers for TCR Vbeta segments and 13 reverse primers for TCR Jbeta segments was used. The CDR3 region of rearranged TCR beta genes was amplified from genomic DNA with a multiplex PCR assay. The amplified TCR beta libraries were sequenced on the Illumina HiSeq System as 87-base-pair reads. The authors' pipeline ran thus. A later analysis tallied around 82 million unique TCR beta chains across the approximately 670 repertoires, and around 9.9 million of those chains were shared by two or more donors. Raw reads were error-corrected and collapsed into unique sequences by a nearest-neighbor algorithm in which closely related sequences were merged to remove PCR and sequencing errors. To assign V, D and J gene segments, CDR3 sequences were aligned to IMGT reference sequences. Each retained sequence needed at least a six-nucleotide match to both a V gene segment and a J gene segment. Rearrangements were classified as productive when the CDR3 lacked stop codons and remained in frame with V and J, and all other rearrangements were classified as non-productive. Following IMGT convention, CDR3 was defined as the stretch from the second conserved V-encoded cysteine to the conserved J-encoded phenylalanine. Sequences without an unambiguous match to a single V gene segment were excluded from the earlier analysis of several hundred of the donors. In an earlier analysis of around 600 of the donors, V segments were called functional above 56.7% productive rearrangements and were called segregating when the between-donor standard deviation exceeded 5%. A statistical classification framework was built to diagnose cytomegalovirus status from the catalog of TCR beta chain sequences. In a later analysis, TCR nucleotide sequences were compared against IMGT/GENE-DB human TR gene sequences so that V and J genes could be assigned. The TCRdist pipeline was used in a later analysis to assign CDR3 sequences and most-parsimonious VDJ recombination scenarios. In a later analysis, each TCR beta chain was defined by its CDR3 amino acid sequence together with its V-gene family, and reads without a unique V-gene family were excluded. A later analysis removed 592 highly shared, low-generation-probability nucleotide sequences to deal with suspected cross-contamination and a sequencing artifact. In a later analysis, a clonal expansion index was calculated for each public chain from normalized within-repertoire ranks of inferred template counts. In a later analysis, generation probabilities were computed using a VDJ recombination model fitted to out-of-frame rearrangements, and the results were checked against IGoR. In a later analysis, hypergeometric tests were used to score TCR-TCR, TCR-HLA and TCR-CMV co-occurrence, with a repertoire-size bias correction applied to TCR pairs. In a later analysis, false discovery rates were estimated by permuting HLA or CMV assignments 20 times. A later analysis grouped co-occurring TCRs with DBSCAN, adding TCRdist sequence similarity when clustering within HLA-allele-positive subsets. Co-occurrence clustering excluded repertoires with fewer than 30,000 or more than 120,000 public chains, plus five with anomalous nucleotide sharing. TCRdb took over this immuneACCESS table, retaining in-frame rearrangements with V and J assigned. Such tables are incomplete; in checked studies, under half of the missing clones stem from an unresolved V gene, and the remainder is unexplained. Clone size and the V and J calls come from that table; the DNA yielded D and trimming. Across this sample there are 90,000 to 120,000 clones, with around two thirds seen only once. Jointly, the top ten make up 14% of the sample.

For this chain, trimming is 0 bases at the V end and 5 bases at the J end, and the number of junction bases without a gene match is 7. The CDR3 measures 16 amino acids from cysteine to phenylalanine. Only the CDR3 DNA stays, 48 bases, in frame from base 1. CDR1 and CDR2 are read off the germline V gene (reference sequence) as SGHAT and FQDESV. The cohort consisted of approximately 690 healthy bone marrow donors. All cohort members were sampled while nominally healthy, although unrecorded immune exposures were likely present. The donor was CMV seropositive and belonged to the group of around 300 seropositive cohort members. Each donor provided a peripheral blood sample, and peripheral blood mononuclear cells were used for TCR beta sequencing. The Qiagen DNeasy Blood Extraction Kit was used to extract genomic DNA from the blood cell samples. The paper as a whole reports these results and caveats: Only TCR beta chains were sequenced in this cohort, and the absence of alpha or paired-chain data limited detectable features. In a later analysis, some 17,000 TCR beta sequences were associated with specific HLA alleles at a false discovery rate of 0.05. Because counts were too low, more than 15 rarely observed V segments, including chromosome 9 orphons, were excluded from the earlier analysis of roughly 580 of the donors. A later analysis found that HLA-associated TCR beta chains were more clonally expanded and had lower generation probabilities than equally common non-associated chains. Immune exposure information for the cohort was limited to CMV serostatus. A further reported finding was that TCR beta sequences accurately predicted the HLA-A and HLA-B alleles for most subjects in the first cohort. Across donors, most TCR sequences were observed very rarely, whereas some public TCRs were present in many individuals. HLA typing was unavailable for some donors at each locus, so association tests used only the typed subset. In a later genetic analysis, a missense DCLRE1C variant was associated with V-gene and J-gene trimming of TCR beta chains, and the association was replicated in an independent cohort. When HLA alleles, especially DR and DQ, strongly co-occurred, TCR associations were difficult to assign to individual alleles. It was suggested by the authors that the approach could potentially be generalized to other disease states and immunological phenotypes. In vitro tests confirmed that three of the cytomegalovirus-associated TCR beta chains recognize cytomegalovirus antigens. The sequencing pipeline was judged likely to have produced a cluster of highly shared sequence variants as a technical artifact. Compared with the approximately 670-donor mean, donors in an Asian-associated ancestry cluster had fewer N-insertions in productive TCRs, according to a later genetic analysis. In both the original and validation cohorts, the classifier was reported to diagnose cytomegalovirus status with high specificity and sensitivity. Sequencing depth was assumed to be roughly uniform across donors in the presence/absence analyses, though that assumption may not hold. In a later analysis, several top co-occurrence clusters were reported to appear linked to parvovirus B19, influenza, CMV and Epstein-Barr virus. According to a later analysis, most CMV-associated TCR beta chains appeared to be HLA-restricted, and the HLA associations seemed to be driven largely by CMV exposure. In the study, approximately 150 TCR beta chains were listed as associated with cytomegalovirus. A later analysis found that TCR association rates varied across HLA loci, with DRB1 alleles showing the most associated TCRs and HLA-C alleles the fewest. Broadly in line with IMGT annotations, most TCR beta V segments showed up in productive rearrangements about 87% or about 30% of the time in an earlier analysis of a few hundred of the donors. Correlated functional status among segregating V segments might be attributable to linkage disequilibrium, but an unknown experimental factor could not be ruled out. Some IMGT-functional V segments, including TRBV6-2 and TRBV6-3, could not be told apart with the 87-base-pair reads, so those segments were excluded.

The sample taken for sequencing was PBMCs. This clonotype was obtained from a middle-aged woman in good health and CMV-seropositive. This chain joins TRBV11-1 to TRBJ2-5; 9 bases in the junction line up with TRBD2. The DNA sequence is given as TGTGCCAGCAGCTTAGCGATTGGCGGGGGGGCTGAGACCCAGTACTTC. This codes for CASSLAIGGGAETQYF.